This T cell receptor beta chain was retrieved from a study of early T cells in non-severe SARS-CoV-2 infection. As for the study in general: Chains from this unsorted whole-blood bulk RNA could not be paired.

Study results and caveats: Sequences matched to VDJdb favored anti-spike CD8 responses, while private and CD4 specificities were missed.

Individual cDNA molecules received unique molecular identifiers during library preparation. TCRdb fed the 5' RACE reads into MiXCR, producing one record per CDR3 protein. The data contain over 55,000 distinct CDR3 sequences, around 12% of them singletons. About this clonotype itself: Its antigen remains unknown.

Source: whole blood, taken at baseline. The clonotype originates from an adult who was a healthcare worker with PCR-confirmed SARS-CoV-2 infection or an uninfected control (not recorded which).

The CDR3 loop is CASSQVLASSYNEQFF. CDR3 nucleotide sequence: TGTGCCAGCAGCCAAGTATTGGCGAGCTCCTACAATGAGCAGTTCTTC. J is TRBJ2-1 and V is TRBV3-1; D is uncertain. The CDR3 extends over 16 amino acids. Germline assignment: CDR1 LGHDT and CDR2 YNNKEL (reference sequence). The V gene lost 1 base and the J gene lost 0 bases, with 10 bases spanning the gap.